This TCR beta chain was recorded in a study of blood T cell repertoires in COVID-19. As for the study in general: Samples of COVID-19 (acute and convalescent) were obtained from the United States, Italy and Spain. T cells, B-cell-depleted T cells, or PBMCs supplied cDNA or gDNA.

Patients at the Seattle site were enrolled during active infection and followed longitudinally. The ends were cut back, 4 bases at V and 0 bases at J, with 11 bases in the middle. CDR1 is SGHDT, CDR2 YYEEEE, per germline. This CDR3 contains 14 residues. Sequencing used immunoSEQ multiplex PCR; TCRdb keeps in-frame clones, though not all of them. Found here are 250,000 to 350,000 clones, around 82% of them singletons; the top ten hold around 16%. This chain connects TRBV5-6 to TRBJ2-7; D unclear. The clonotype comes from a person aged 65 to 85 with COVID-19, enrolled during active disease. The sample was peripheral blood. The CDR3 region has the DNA TGTGCCAGCAGCGCGACTGCTAGCTCCTACGAGCAGTACTTC. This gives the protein CASSATASSYEQYF.